This is a list of T cell receptor beta chains from one sample in a study of T cells after yellow fever vaccination. TCRdb re-called the 5' RACE reads through MiXCR, storing one row per CDR3 protein. The sample contains 300,000 to 350,000 distinct CDR3 sequences, roughly 4% of which appear only once. The sample here was PBMCs, taken 5 days after the yellow fever booster vaccination. These receptors all come from a man in his late teens or twenties who received the YFV17D yellow fever vaccine. The CDR3 runs from the conserved cysteine through the conserved F or W. D genes are given only for firm matches. Size is omitted from some rows. Given values are once, few, many or a class for expanded clones.

many	.	14	TRBJ1-2	TRBV10-3	TGTGCCATCAGTGACTACGGAACTAACTATGGCTACACCTTC	CAISDYGTNYGYTF
few	.	12	TRBJ1-4	TRBV5-1	TGCGCCAGCCGACGGAGGGATGAAAAACTGTTTTTT	CASRRRDEKLFF
many	.	13	TRBJ2-5	TRBV12-3/TRBV12-4	TGTGCCAGCACCGAACAAGACGCGGAGACCCAGTACTTC	CASTEQDAETQYF
few	TRBD2	18	TRBJ2-4	TRBV7-2	TGTGCCAGCAGCACCGTGGGGTCTAGCGGGGGGAGAGGAAACATTCAGTACTTC	CASSTVGSSGGRGNIQYF
.	.	15	TRBJ2-3	TRBV12-3/TRBV12-4	TGTGCCAGCAGTTACCGGGTTCAGGGGACAGATACGCAGTATTTT	CASSYRVQGTDTQYF
many	.	13	TRBJ1-2	TRBV7-9	TGTGCCAGCAGCGCAGCAAGGACCTATGGCTACACCTTC	CASSAARTYGYTF
many	.	15	TRBJ2-2	TRBV7-8	TGTGCCAGCAGCGGGGGGACGGGAAACACCGGGGAGCTGTTTTTT	CASSGGTGNTGELFF
.	.	13	TRBJ2-7	TRBV7-9	TGTGCCAGCAGCTTAGATAATTTTTACGAGCAGTACTTC	CASSLDNFYEQYF
.	.	14	TRBJ1-1	TRBV12-3/TRBV12-4	TGTGCCAGCAGTTTTTCCTACTGGGGCACTGAAGCTTTCTTT	CASSFSYWGTEAFF
few	.	13	TRBJ1-1	TRBV29-1	TGCAGCGTTGAAGATCTGGCAGCCCCTGAAGCTTTCTTT	CSVEDLAAPEAFF
few	TRBD1	17	TRBJ1-6	TRBV6-5	TGTGCCAGCAGTTACTCTCTGGACAGGGGCTATAATTCACCCCTCCACTTT	CASSYSLDRGYNSPLHF
many	.	13	TRBJ1-1	TRBV7-9	TGTGCCAGCAGCTCACCTCCGAACACTGAAGCTTTCTTT	CASSSPPNTEAFF
many	TRBD2	15	TRBJ2-7	TRBV7-8	TGTGCCAGCAGCTCGGTGCGGGGGGGGTACTACGAGCAGTACTTC	CASSSVRGGYYEQYF
many	.	13	TRBJ1-4	TRBV5-1	TGCGCCAGCAGCCAGGGAGAGAATGAAAAACTGTTTTTT	CASSQGENEKLFF
few	.	15	TRBJ2-2	TRBV12-3/TRBV12-4	TGTGCCAGCAGTTTAGCAATCTGGGGCGTCCGGGAGCTGTTTTTT	CASSLAIWGVRELFF
.	TRBD2	15	TRBJ2-1	TRBV29-1	TGCAGCGTAGCGGGACTAGCGGGGGGGCTAAATGAGCAGTTCTTC	CSVAGLAGGLNEQFF
few	.	14	TRBJ2-4	TRBV5-4	TGTGCCAGCAGCTTAGGCATAGCCAAAAACATTCAGTACTTC	CASSLGIAKNIQYF
.	.	13	TRBJ2-2	TRBV21-1	TGTGCCCCGAAGGCAGCGAACACCGGGGAGCTGTTTTTT	CAPKAANTGELFF
.	TRBD1	12	TRBJ1-2	TRBV25-1	TGTGCCAGCAGTGTTTACAGGGGAGGCTACACCTTC	CASSVYRGGYTF
.	.	16	TRBJ2-5	TRBV5-1	TGCGCCAGCAGCTTCGGAAGGCGGATCATTAAAGAGACCCAGTACTTC	CASSFGRRIIKETQYF
few	.	15	TRBJ1-4	TRBV18	TGTGCCAGCTCACCAGTCGGTGCAACTAATGAAAAACTGTTTTTT	CASSPVGATNEKLFF
many	TRBD1	17	TRBJ2-6	TRBV18	TGTGCCAGCTCCCCAGAAACAGGGGCTGCTGGGGCCAACGTCCTGACTTTC	CASSPETGAAGANVLTF
.	TRBD2	17	TRBJ2-1	TRBV4-3	TGCGCCAGCAGCCAAGAGGTCGGGGCGGGAGTTTACAATGAGCAGTTCTTC	CASSQEVGAGVYNEQFF
few	TRBD2	17	TRBJ2-1	TRBV7-7	TGTGCCAGCAGCTTAGCCCCTCCTAGCGGGGGGGCGAATGAGCAGTTCTTC	CASSLAPPSGGANEQFF
.	TRBD1	13	TRBJ2-7	TRBV5-6	TGTGCCAGCAGCTGGCAGGGGGCCTACGAGCAGTACTTC	CASSWQGAYEQYF
many	TRBD2	13	TRBJ2-7	TRBV7-9	TGTGCCAGCAGCCCGGGGGGGCGCTACGAGCAGTACTTC	CASSPGGRYEQYF
.	.	15	TRBJ1-5	TRBV19	TGTGCCAGTACCCATGGGGGCAATAGCAATCAGCCCCAGCATTTT	CASTHGGNSNQPQHF
.	.	16	TRBJ1-5	TRBV5-4	TGTGCCAGCAGTTCCTGGGGGTCTCAGGCGTCTCAGCCCCAGCATTTT	CASSSWGSQASQPQHF
few	TRBD1	13	TRBJ1-2	TRBV30	TGTGCCTGGATCGGACAGGAGATCTATGGCTACACCTTC	CAWIGQEIYGYTF
many	.	13	TRBJ2-7	TRBV5-1	TGCGCCAGCAGCTCCCAAGGGACAAACGAGCAGTACTTC	CASSSQGTNEQYF
.	.	14	TRBJ1-6	TRBV4-3	TGCGCCAGCAGCCAAGAGTGGACAAATTCACCCCTCCACTTT	CASSQEWTNSPLHF
few	TRBD1	14	TRBJ2-7	TRBV6-6	TGTGCCAGCAGCACGGGACAGGGAACCTACGAGCAGTACTTC	CASSTGQGTYEQYF
few	TRBD2	15	TRBJ2-1	TRBV18	TGTGCCAGCTCACCAATCGGACTAGCGGACAATGAGCAGTTCTTC	CASSPIGLADNEQFF
few	.	12	TRBJ1-1	TRBV7-9	TGTGCCAGCAGCCTGGTTGTCGCTGAAGCTTTCTTT	CASSLVVAEAFF
.	.	15	TRBJ2-7	TRBV7-6	TGTGCCAGCAGCTTAGCGGACGGTGGCTCCTACGAGCAGTACTTC	CASSLADGGSYEQYF
few	.	13	TRBJ2-1	TRBV24-1	TGTGCCACCAGTGATCCGGGGTACATTGAGCAGTTCTTC	CATSDPGYIEQFF
many	.	22	TRBJ1-6	TRBV4-1	TGCGCCAGCAGCCAAGAAGGGAGTTGGCAGGGGAGATCTAATGAAATTAATTCACCCCTCCACTTT	CASSQEGSWQGRSNEINSPLHF
.	.	14	TRBJ2-5	TRBV6-5	TGTGCCAGCACAAGCAGGGATGCGGGAGAGACCCAGTACTTC	CASTSRDAGETQYF
many	.	14	TRBJ2-2	TRBV12-3/TRBV12-4	TGTGCCAGCAGTTTTCTAGGGCGGACCGGGGAGCTGTTTTTT	CASSFLGRTGELFF
few	TRBD1	14	TRBJ1-5	TRBV20-1	TGCAGTGCTAGAGATCCAGGGGGGTCTCAGCCCCAGCATTTT	CSARDPGGSQPQHF
few	TRBD2	19	TRBJ2-5	TRBV6-6	TGTGCCAGCAGCTTATACAGACTAGCGGGGGGGCCACGGGAAGAGACCCAGTACTTC	CASSLYRLAGGPREETQYF
few	TRBD2	15	TRBJ2-2	TRBV3-1	TGTGCCAGCAGCCAGAGGGGAGGGGCCACCGGGGAGCTGTTTTTT	CASSQRGGATGELFF
many	.	14	TRBJ2-5	TRBV4-3	TGCGCCAGCAGCCTCGTCTGGGGCCAAGAGACCCAGTACTTC	CASSLVWGQETQYF
many	.	18	TRBJ2-1	TRBV5-1	TGCGCCAGCAGCTTGGTAACGGGTGGCGGGTATACCTACAATGAGCAGTTCTTC	CASSLVTGGGYTYNEQFF
.	TRBD1	14	TRBJ2-3	TRBV6-2/TRBV6-3	TGTGCCAGCAGTTACAAAGGGGGCTTAGATACGCAGTATTTT	CASSYKGGLDTQYF